Shown below are 27 T cell receptor beta chains from a single sample sequenced in a study of identical twins. TCRdb called the 5' RACE reads again in MiXCR, with one record for every CDR3 protein. This table has 550,000 to 700,000 distinct CDR3 sequences, more than 9% appearing once. These data were also reused for a study on yellow fever vaccine responses in identical twins.

The sample comprised PBMCs. The receptors were gathered from a woman between 18 and 30 years old in good health.

The V call is TRBV6-2 or TRBV6-3, the J call TRBJ2-2, with a possible D match to TRBD2 (6 bases). V gave up 5 bases and J gave up 5 bases, with 15 bases separating them. CDR1 MNHEY and CDR2 SVGEGT come from the germline V gene. The CDR3 sequence is 15 residues long. CDR3 in amino acids: CASSLIFGGTGELFF. DNA of the CDR3: TGTGCCAGCAGTCTTATCTTCGGGGGAACCGGGGAGCTGTTTTTT.

This clonotype came up many times. This chain links TRBV9 with TRBJ2-2; TRBD1 matches 9 bases. CDR1 SGDLS and CDR2 YYNGEE come from the germline V gene. With V trimmed by 0 bases and J by 4 bases, 7 bases remained unmatched. This CDR3 has 17 amino acids. The CDR3 nucleotides read TGTGCCAGCAGCGTAGCTACTGGGACAGGGTCCACCGGGGAGCTGTTTTTT. Translated: CASSVATGTGSTGELFF. The full variable domain, rest sourced from reference TRBV9 and TRBJ2-2, is DSGVTQTPKHLITATGQRVTLRCSPRSGDLSVYWYQQSLDQGLQFLIQYYNGEERAKGNILERFSAQQFPDLHSELNLSSLELGDSALYFCASSVATGTGSTGELFFGEGSRLTVL.

This clonotype appeared many times. J is TRBJ2-7 and V is TRBV7-2; D might be TRBD1 or TRBD2, each matching 6 bases. This CDR3 has 17 residues. V was trimmed by 6 bases and J by 3 bases, leaving 24 bases between them. In germline, CDR1 is SGHTA, CDR2 FQGNSA. The CDR3 nucleotides read TGTGCCAGCAGGGATCCGGGCGGAGTAGGGGGGAGCTACGAGCAGTACTTC. It encodes CASRDPGGVGGSYEQYF.

The rearrangement links TRBV12-3 or TRBV12-4 to TRBJ2-1; 9 nucleotides match TRBD2. This CDR3 contains 15 residues. V lost 3 bases and J lost 7; bases outside the gene matches: 7. CDR3 coding DNA: TGTGCCAGCAGTTTCAACCTAGCGGGAAAGAATGAGCAGTTCTTC. Its translation is CASSFNLAGKNEQFF.

This clonotype was detected only a few times. The chain uses TRBV6-5 and TRBJ2-5, with 12 bases aligning to TRBD2. J lost 0 bases, V lost 1 base, and 0 bases had no gene match. The CDR3 has 16 residues. Germline V gene sequence: CDR1 MNHEY, CDR2 SVGAGI. CDR3 amino acids: CASSYWTSGDQETQYF. CDR3 DNA: TGTGCCAGCAGTTACTGGACTAGCGGGGACCAAGAGACCCAGTACTTC.

The chain uses TRBV7-9 and TRBJ2-7; maybe TRBD2 (5 bases). The CDR3 runs 13 residues. Germline CDR1 reads SEHNR; CDR2 reads FQNEAQ (reference sequence). Trimming shortened V by 0 bases and J by 4 bases, and 7 bases separated the two germline ends. In DNA, the CDR3 is TGTGCCAGCAGCTTAGCGGAGGAATACGAGCAGTACTTC. It encodes CASSLAEEYEQYF. The variable domain in full, completed from reference TRBV7-9 and TRBJ2-7, reads DTGVSQNPRHKITKRGQNVTFRCDPISEHNRLYWYRQTLGQGPEFLTYFQNEAQLEKSRLLSDRFSAERPKGSFSTLEIQRTEQGDSAMYLCASSLAEEYEQYFGPGTRLTVT.

The chain has TRBV20-1 and TRBJ2-7, with D possibly being TRBD2 (7 bases). V lost 0 bases to trimming and J lost 2 bases, with 14 bases between them. Germline V gene sequence: CDR1 DFQATT, CDR2 SNEGSKA (reference sequence). The CDR3 is 15 residues long. CDR3 loop: CSARDLGGTTYEQYF. The CDR3 DNA is TGCAGTGCTAGAGATCTGGGGGGGACAACCTACGAGCAGTACTTC.

The DNA for the CDR3 is TGTGCCAGCAGATCCCAACTAGCGGGGATCACAGATACGCAGTATTTT. Protein product: CASRSQLAGITDTQYF. The gene calls are TRBV28 and TRBJ2-3, with 10 bases fitting TRBD2. The CDR3 extends over 16 amino acids. Germline assignment: CDR1 MDHEN and CDR2 SYDVKM. J lost 2 bases, V lost 6 bases, and 8 bases had no gene match. Full variable domain (rest looked up from reference TRBV28 and TRBJ2-3): DVKVTQSSRYLVKRTGEKVFLECVQDMDHENMFWYRQDPGLGLRLIYFSYDVKMKEKGDIPEGYSVSREKKERFSLILESASTNQTSMYLCASRSQLAGITDTQYFGPGTRLTVL.

This clonotype was counted a few times. This chain joins TRBV9 and TRBJ2-1; no clear D. Per germline, CDR1 SGDLS and CDR2 YYNGEE. This CDR3 comprises 12 residues. V was trimmed by 3 bases and J by 8 bases, leaving 9 bases between them. In nucleotides, the CDR3 is TGTGCCAGCAGCGAACAGTTGGATGAGCAGTTCTTC. This codes for CASSEQLDEQFF.

The chain links TRBV7-2 to TRBJ2-3, with a tentative D call TRBD2 (6 bases). V was pared by 5 bases and J by 4 bases, with 13 bases between. The CDR3 length is 14 residues. CDR1 SGHTA and CDR2 FQGNSA come from the germline V gene. The CDR3 spells CASSPTWGADTQYF. In DNA form, the CDR3 reads TGTGCCAGCAGCCCTACCTGGGGGGCAGATACGCAGTATTTT.

This clonotype came up a few times. The chain joins TRBV29-1 to TRBJ2-7; the match to TRBD1 covers 10 bases. V was clipped by 5 bases and J by 0 bases; unmatched bases: 4. Germline CDR1 SQVTM, CDR2 ANQGSEA. CDR3 size: 14 residues. CDR3: CSVQGQGSSYEQYF. The DNA for the CDR3 is TGCAGCGTTCAGGGACAGGGGAGCTCCTACGAGCAGTACTTC.

This clonotype was detected many times. This chain uses TRBV7-9 with TRBJ2-7; D call uncertain. V gave up 5 bases and J gave up 3 bases, with 5 bases separating them. This CDR3 region has 11 residues. Germline V lookup: CDR1 SEHNR, CDR2 FQNEAQ (reference sequence). The CDR3 region is CASSENYEQYF. CDR3 bases: TGTGCCAGCAGCGAAAACTACGAGCAGTACTTC.

This rearrangement joins TRBV19 to TRBJ2-7; TRBD1 matches 7 bases. The CDR3 spans 14 residues. Germline trimming cut 6 bases from V and 0 bases from J; bases unmatched to any gene: 5. CDR1 and CDR2 from the germline V gene are LNHDA and SQIVND (reference sequence). CDR3 nucleotides: TGTGCCAGTAGCGGGACAGTAAGCTCCTACGAGCAGTACTTC. It specifies CASSGTVSSYEQYF.

This clonotype was observed a handful of times. V is TRBV27 and J is TRBJ2-2; 7 bases are a match to TRBD2. The ends lost 7 bases at V and 6 bases at J; junction bases unmatched: 5. Germline V CDR1 and CDR2: MNHEY, SMNVEV (reference sequence). The CDR3 is 13 amino acids. The CDR3 bases are TGTGCCAGCATGCGAGGACTAGCCGGGGAGCTGTTTTTT. Translating gives CASMRGLAGELFF.

The chain employs TRBV6-5 and TRBJ2-1; maybe TRBD2 (5 bases). The germline CDR1 and CDR2 sequences are MNHEY and SVGAGI. Trimming removed 4 bases from V and 4 bases from J, with 11 bases in between. CDR3 length: 14 amino acids. CDR3 DNA: TGTGCCAGCAGTTCGGGGAATCCTTACAATGAGCAGTTCTTC. This sequence encodes CASSSGNPYNEQFF.

The table lists this clonotype with a few counts. The chain has TRBV7-8 and TRBJ1-6, with a weak D call TRBD1 (6 bases). Per germline, CDR1 SGHVS and CDR2 FQNEAQ. Trimming left V 5 bases short and J 8 bases short, with 16 bases between. There are 15 residues in the CDR3. This CDR3 is CASSLGQKMDSPLHF. The CDR3 coding sequence is TGTGCCAGCAGCCTGGGACAAAAGATGGATTCACCCCTCCACTTT.

The sample holds a few counts of this clonotype. The rearrangement uses TRBV15 and TRBJ2-1, with D unresolved. Germline V gene data show CDR1 as LNHNV and CDR2 as YYDKDF (reference sequence). Trimming took off 5 bases at V and 0 bases at J, with 11 bases between the two ends. This CDR3 has 15 amino acids. The CDR3 reads CATSSHRSSYNEQFF. The DNA of the CDR3 is TGTGCCACCAGCTCCCACCGGAGCTCCTACAATGAGCAGTTCTTC.

This clonotype has a count of ten or more. The rearrangement links TRBV7-9 to TRBJ2-2, with D hard to call. With 5 bases removed from V and 6 bases from J, the gap between germline ends came to 10 bases. This CDR3 spans 13 amino acids. The germline gives CDR1 SEHNR, CDR2 FQNEAQ (reference sequence). CDR3 residues: CASSPTHPGELFF. CDR3 nucleotides: TGTGCCAGCAGCCCGACCCACCCCGGGGAGCTGTTTTTT.

The chain carries TRBV6-2 or TRBV6-3 and TRBJ2-3; D uncertain. Germline V gene lookup returns CDR1 MNHEY and CDR2 SVGEGT. Trimming cost V 10 bases and J 1 base, with 12 bases left between them. There are 13 residues in the CDR3. Here the CDR3 DNA reads TGTGCCACCCAATTCCCGGGCACAGATACGCAGTATTTT. Translation gives CATQFPGTDTQYF.

This clonotype has more than one count but fewer than ten. The chain recombines TRBV6-1 with TRBJ1-5; the match to TRBD1 covers 7 bases. Germline assignment: CDR1 MNHNS and CDR2 SASEGT. CDR3 length: 14 residues. V was pared by 6 bases and J by 3 bases, with 5 bases of the junction left unmatched. CDR3: CASRGGTDNQPQHF. The CDR3 DNA follows: TGTGCCAGCAGGGGAGGGACAGACAATCAGCCCCAGCATTTT.

The gene calls are TRBV7-9 and TRBJ2-2, with D perhaps assigned TRBD1 or TRBD2 (5 bases each). Trimming cost V 7 bases and J 6 bases, with 9 bases left between them. The V gene's germline CDR1 is SEHNR and CDR2 FQNEAQ (reference sequence). The CDR3 has 12 residues. The CDR3 nucleotides read TGTGCCAGCACCCCGGGACCCGGGGAGCTGTTTTTT. Translating it yields CASTPGPGELFF.

The V call is TRBV5-1, the J call TRBJ2-3, with D maybe TRBD2 (6 bases). Trimming removed 0 bases from V and 4 bases from J, with 21 bases in between. CDR1 and CDR2 from the germline V gene are SGHRS and YFSETQ. The CDR3 extends over 18 amino acids. The CDR3 DNA reads TGCGCCAGCAGCTTGGCTATCGGACTCGGGGGTGGCGCAGATACGCAGTATTTT. Amino acids: CASSLAIGLGGGADTQYF.

This clonotype was detected ten times or more. The chain couples TRBV28 to TRBJ2-4; D is unclear. Trimming stripped 3 bases from V and 7 bases from J, with 10 bases between. Per the germline V gene, CDR1 is MDHEN and CDR2 is SYDVKM. The CDR3 consists of 13 residues. The CDR3 protein is CASSFRSRNIQYF. CDR3 DNA sequence: TGTGCCAGCAGTTTTCGGAGTCGGAACATTCAGTACTTC.

This clonotype was counted between two and nine times. The chain recombines TRBV7-4 with TRBJ2-3; no clear D. Germline CDR1 and CDR2: SGHVT and SQSDAQ. CDR3 size: 11 residues. The V end was cut by 2 bases, the J end by 8 bases, with 5 bases between. The CDR3 sequence: CASSLHFTQYF. The CDR3 DNA is TGTGCCAGCAGCTTACATTTTACGCAGTATTTT.

This chain joins TRBV7-9 and TRBJ2-7; 7 nucleotides align to TRBD1. The CDR3 sequence is 15 residues long. Per germline, CDR1 SEHNR and CDR2 FQNEAQ (reference sequence). The V and J ends lost 2 bases and 0 bases, in that order; junction bases with no gene match: 4. The CDR3 DNA is TGTGCCAGCAGCTTAAGGGCAGGGGGCTCCTACGAGCAGTACTTC. It translates to CASSLRAGGSYEQYF.

This clonotype was seen a handful of times. The rearrangement links TRBV20-1 to TRBJ1-6; the D gene is possibly TRBD1 (5 bases). Germline CDR1 is DFQATT and CDR2 is SNEGSKA (reference sequence). The CDR3 consists of 16 residues. Trimming stripped 3 bases from V and 5 bases from J, with 17 bases between. CDR3 sequence (DNA): TGCAGTGCTAGGCAGGTGGTGGGGCTCAATAATTCACCCCTCCACTTT. Translating gives CSARQVVGLNNSPLHF.

This clonotype was picked up a small number of times. This chain joins TRBV30 and TRBJ2-1; perhaps TRBD1 as D (6 bases). Germline V lookup: CDR1 GTSNPN, CDR2 SVGIG (reference sequence). With 3 bases removed from V and 5 bases from J, the gap between germline ends came to 11 bases. The CDR3 is 13 residues long. The CDR3 spells CAWSQDRNNEQFF. The CDR3 bases are TGTGCCTGGAGCCAAGACAGGAACAATGAGCAGTTCTTC. Drawing the rest from reference TRBV30 and TRBJ2-1, the complete variable domain is SQTIHQWPATLVQPVGSPLSLECTVEGTSNPNLYWYRQAAGRGLQLLFYSVGIGQISSEVPQNLSASRPQDRQFILSSKKLLLSDSGFYLCAWSQDRNNEQFFGPGTRLTVL.